These 29 T cell receptor beta chains were sequenced from one sample in a study of cytomegalovirus exposure and HLA in healthy donors. PCR amplification relied on 60 Vbeta primers (plus 13 Jbeta primers). TCRdb's table, derived via immunoSEQ multiplex PCR, lists solely in-frame clones and lacks some. This sample carries 150,000 to 200,000 clones, around 76% of them seen once, and the ten largest clones take around 2.3%. Sequencing was done on a sample of PBMCs. Receptor source: a woman in her thirties in good health and CMV-seropositive.

The chain uses TRBV5-1 and TRBJ2-5; D call uncertain. The ends were cut back, 2 bases at V and 4 bases at J, with 9 bases in the middle. The CDR3 contains 13 residues. The germline V gene has CDR1 SGHRS and CDR2 YFSETQ. DNA for the CDR3: TGCGCCAGCAGCTTAAGAGCGCTAGAGACCCAGTACTTC. Translated, it gives CASSLRALETQYF.

V usage is TRBV27 and J usage is TRBJ2-1; tentatively, D is TRBD2 (6 bases). V was clipped by 4 bases and J by 8 bases, with 21 bases between them. CDR1 MNHEY and CDR2 SMNVEV come from the germline V gene (reference sequence). The CDR3 runs 16 residues. The CDR3 protein is CASSYDGTPEADEQFF. For the CDR3, the DNA is TGTGCCAGCAGTTACGACGGGACTCCCGAGGCGGATGAGCAGTTCTTC.

V gene TRBV11-3 combines with J gene TRBJ2-5, with unresolved D. Germline CDR1 reads SGHNT; CDR2 reads YENEEA. The CDR3 consists of 14 residues. The V end was cut by 2 bases, the J end by 2 bases, with 9 bases between. The CDR3 sequence is CASSLSPGQETQYF. The DNA of the CDR3 is TGTGCCAGCAGCTTATCGCCCGGTCAAGAGACCCAGTACTTC.

This chain uses TRBV14 with TRBJ1-2; 8 nucleotides line up with TRBD1. Losses at the gene ends were 4 bases for V and 4 bases for J; bases not matched to a gene: 2. There are 13 residues in the CDR3. Germline assignment: CDR1 SGHDN and CDR2 FVKESK. The CDR3 spells CASSPGGGYGYTF. In nucleotides, the CDR3 is TGTGCCAGCAGCCCAGGGGGCGGCTATGGCTACACCTTC.

The V and J genes are TRBV4-2 and TRBJ1-2, with 11 bases lining up with TRBD1. From germline, CDR1 is LGHNA and CDR2 YNFKEQ. The ends lost 1 base at V and 7 bases at J; junction bases unmatched: 5. This CDR3 is 15 amino acids long. Here the CDR3 DNA reads TGTGCCAGCAGCCAAGGGACAGGGGGCGCACCTGGCTACACCTTC. This gives the protein CASSQGTGGAPGYTF.

The chain combines TRBV7-8 with TRBJ2-5, with D perhaps matching TRBD2 (6 bases). The CDR3 has 19 residues. Between the trimmed V and J ends, which lost 1 base and 2 bases, there was a span of 23 bases. Germline V lookup: CDR1 SGHVS, CDR2 FQNEAQ. The CDR3 here is CASSLGWPEGPPYQETQYF. CDR3 coding DNA: TGTGCCAGCAGCTTAGGGTGGCCGGAGGGGCCCCCCTATCAAGAGACCCAGTACTTC.

This chain connects TRBV7-2 to TRBJ2-5; D unresolved. The assigned J gene may be wrong: the sequence end matches TRBJ2-7 better. The CDR3 extends over 12 amino acids. Germline-derived CDR1 and CDR2 are SGHTA and FQGNSA. The CDR3 spells CASSFTSYEQYF. The CDR3 DNA sequence: TGTGCCAGCAGCTTTACCTCCTACGAGCAGTACTTC.

This clone occurred a few times. The chain combines TRBV2 with TRBJ2-5; 12 bases agree with TRBD2. This CDR3 spans 15 amino acids. V was clipped by 4 bases and J by 5 bases; unmatched bases: 5. The germline V gene encodes CDR1 SNHLY and CDR2 FYNNEI. The CDR3 sequence: CASSGLAGVGETQYF. The CDR3 region has the DNA TGTGCCAGCAGTGGACTAGCGGGGGTGGGGGAGACCCAGTACTTC.

The V and J genes are TRBV5-3 and TRBJ2-1; a possible D gene is TRBD2 (7 bases). TRBV5-3 is an ORF; its function is uncertain. The CDR3 contains 14 residues. V lost 8 bases to trimming and J lost 6 bases, with 18 bases between them. CDR3 amino acids: CARGGRGRLNEQFF. The CDR3 nucleotides read TGTGCCAGGGGGGGGCGGGGGCGTCTCAATGAGCAGTTCTTC.

The J gene is TRBJ2-1, the V gene TRBV15, with D unclear. The CDR3 has 18 amino acids. The V end was cut by 4 bases, the J end by 0 bases, with 19 bases between. Germline lookup yields CDR1 LNHNV and CDR2 YYDKDF (reference sequence). The CDR3: CATSTSPPSSSSYNEQFF. The CDR3, as DNA: TGTGCCACCAGCACAAGCCCTCCGAGTTCGAGCTCCTACAATGAGCAGTTCTTC. The whole variable domain, remainder taken from reference TRBV15 and TRBJ2-1, is DAMVIQNPRYQVTQFGKPVTLSCSQTLNHNVMYWYQQKSSQAPKLLFHYYDKDFNNEADTPDNFQSRRPNTSFCFLDIRSPGLGDTAMYLCATSTSPPSSSSYNEQFFGPGTRLTVL.

The chain combines TRBV9 with TRBJ2-2, with 10 nucleotides matching TRBD1. The junction had 3 bases not matched to a gene; V was cut back by 3 bases and J by 4 bases. The CDR3 is 15 residues long. Germline CDR1 and CDR2: SGDLS and YYNGEE. The CDR3, as DNA: TGTGCCAGCAGCGAGCGGACAGGGGGCACCGGGGAGCTGTTTTTT. Its translation: CASSERTGGTGELFF.

The chain joins TRBV6-4 to TRBJ2-3; TRBD2 aligns across 7 bases. V dropped 5 bases and J dropped 5; count of bases not matched to a gene: 7. This CDR3 has 14 residues. Germline V CDR1 and CDR2: MRHNA, SNTAGT. The CDR3 sequence: CASSLSGEEDTQYF. The CDR3 DNA is TGTGCCAGCAGTCTAAGCGGGGAAGAAGATACGCAGTATTTT.

This chain uses TRBV27 with TRBJ2-5; tentatively, D is TRBD2 (6 bases). This CDR3 comprises 14 residues. Germline loops: CDR1 MNHEY, CDR2 SMNVEV (reference sequence). V lost 6 bases to trimming and J lost 3 bases, with 14 bases between them. The CDR3 protein is CASRGRDFEETQYF. Written as DNA, the CDR3 is TGTGCCAGCAGGGGCCGGGACTTTGAAGAGACCCAGTACTTC.

V is TRBV11-3 and J is TRBJ2-7, with a possible D match to TRBD2 (6 bases). Trimming left V 3 bases short and J 3 bases short, with 9 bases between. Germline V gene data show CDR1 as SGHNT and CDR2 as YENEEA. The CDR3 loop spans 13 amino acids. DNA of the CDR3: TGTGCCAGCAGCTTGGGACTTAACTACGAGCAGTACTTC. As protein: CASSLGLNYEQYF.

The J gene is TRBJ2-7, the V gene TRBV5-4; perhaps TRBD2 as D (5 bases). Trimming shortened V by 4 bases and J by 5 bases, and 19 bases separated the two germline ends. This CDR3 region has 15 residues. Germline-derived CDR1 and CDR2 are SGHNT and YYREEE (reference sequence). The CDR3 spells CASSPPGIAGNEQYF. The CDR3 DNA follows: TGTGCCAGCAGCCCACCCGGGATAGCCGGGAACGAGCAGTACTTC.

The chain is built from TRBV4-2 and TRBJ1-2; 11 bases agree with TRBD1. Germline CDR1 LGHNA, CDR2 YNFKEQ. The J segment lost 3 bases and the V segment lost 4 bases, leaving 10 bases of the junction unmatched. The CDR3 contains 17 residues. The CDR3 sequence is CASSPVDRGRFDYGYTF. The DNA for the CDR3 is TGTGCCAGCAGCCCGGTGGACAGGGGGCGTTTTGACTATGGCTACACCTTC.

The gene calls are TRBV9 and TRBJ1-2; D remains ambiguous. Germline assignment: CDR1 SGDLS and CDR2 YYNGEE. This CDR3 is built from 16 residues. The V gene lost 3 bases and the J gene lost 5 bases, with 20 bases spanning the gap. CDR3 nucleotide sequence: TGTGCCAGCAGCGGTCTCACAGAGTCGGTAGTGTATGGCTACACCTTC. Protein: CASSGLTESVVYGYTF.

The V call is TRBV7-7, the J call TRBJ2-3; the D is unclear. Germline CDR1 reads SSHAT; CDR2 reads FNYEAQ (reference sequence). Trimming pared 2 bases from V and 4 bases from J, leaving 7 bases between. The CDR3 consists of 13 residues. In DNA form, the CDR3 reads TGTGCCAGCAGCTTAATGTCGGCAGATACGCAGTATTTT. This sequence encodes CASSLMSADTQYF.

The chain uses TRBV9 and TRBJ1-3; unclear D gene. CDR1 and CDR2 (germline): SGDLS, YYNGEE. Trimming shortened V by 0 bases and J by 1 base, and 5 bases separated the two germline ends. This CDR3 is 14 amino acids long. For the CDR3, the DNA is TGTGCCAGCAGCGTAGAACAGTCTGGAAACACCATATATTTT. Translation: CASSVEQSGNTIYF.

For the CDR3, the DNA is TGTGCCAGCAGTTACGGGGGGTCAGATACGCAGTATTTT. Protein sequence: CASSYGGSDTQYF. The J gene is TRBJ2-3, the V gene TRBV6-5, with D maybe TRBD2 (6 bases). The CDR3 loop spans 13 amino acids. Per germline, CDR1 MNHEY and CDR2 SVGAGI. Trimming removed 2 bases at V and 4 bases at J, with 7 bases between.

The V gene is TRBV28, the J gene TRBJ1-2; D possibly corresponds to TRBD1 (5 bases). CDR1 is MDHEN and CDR2 is SYDVKM in the germline V gene. The CDR3 length is 13 residues. Trimming stripped 3 bases from V and 4 bases from J, with 9 bases between. The CDR3 nucleotides read TGTGCCAGCAGTTTGCAGGGCCCCTATGGCTACACCTTC. It yields the protein CASSLQGPYGYTF.

The V and J genes are TRBV12-1 and TRBJ2-7; the D call of TRBD2 is as the table states it, not checked on the DNA. TRBV12-1 is tagged as a pseudogene. This CDR3 has 15 amino acids. The CDR3 DNA sequence: TGTGCCAGCATCTCCCCCCCAAGCCGTTCCCACGAGCAGTACTTC. This encodes CASISPPSRSHEQYF.

This clone was seen more than once but under ten times. This chain uses TRBV11-3 with TRBJ1-2; the match to TRBD1 covers 7 bases. CDR3 length: 16 residues. Germline CDR1 and CDR2: SGHNT and YENEEA. V gave up 0 bases and J gave up 2 bases; unmatched junction bases: 6. The CDR3 nucleotides are TGTGCCAGCAGCTTAGATCGGACAGGACGAAACTATGGCTACACCTTC. Translated, it gives CASSLDRTGRNYGYTF.

V is TRBV28 and J is TRBJ2-7; 9 bases are a match to TRBD2. Germline V CDR1 and CDR2: MDHEN, SYDVKM. The CDR3 runs to 15 residues. The trim removed 3 bases at V and 0 bases at J, leaving 3 bases unmatched. The CDR3, as DNA: TGTGCCAGCAGTTTGGCAGCGGGGGGCTCCTACGAGCAGTACTTC. This translates into CASSLAAGGSYEQYF.

The chain combines TRBV21-1 with TRBJ1-6. TRBV21-1 is shown as a pseudogene. The CDR3 length is 15 residues. CDR3 in amino acids: CASSTARWEGIPLHF. DNA of the CDR3: TGTGCCAGCAGCACCGCCAGGTGGGAGGGTATACCCCTCCACTTT.

V and J are TRBV5-6 and TRBJ2-5; 7 positions match TRBD1. Germline V gene lookup returns CDR1 SGHDT and CDR2 YYEEEE. With 4 bases clipped from V and 5 bases from J, the junction kept 11 bases outside the gene matches. The CDR3 totals 15 residues. The chain's CDR3 is CASSRGQRPGETQYF. The CDR3 nucleotides read TGTGCCAGCAGCCGGGGACAGCGACCTGGGGAGACCCAGTACTTC.

The chain carries TRBV7-6 and TRBJ1-4; D is perhaps TRBD1 (5 bases). The V gene lost 5 bases and the J gene lost 8 bases, with 21 bases spanning the gap. The CDR3 runs 16 residues. From germline, CDR1 is SGHVS and CDR2 FNYEAQ. The CDR3 region is CASSPMADTLGEKLFF. In DNA form, the CDR3 reads TGTGCCAGCAGCCCCATGGCGGACACATTGGGGGAAAAACTGTTTTTT.

This chain uses TRBV4-2 with TRBJ1-3, with a tentative D call TRBD1 (5 bases). This CDR3 is built from 17 residues. V dropped 0 bases and J dropped 0 bases, with 12 bases sitting between them. The germline CDR1 and CDR2 sequences are LGHNA and YNFKEQ. The CDR3 spells CASSQDNARVSGNTIYF. In nucleotides, the CDR3 is TGTGCCAGCAGCCAAGATAATGCCAGGGTCTCTGGAAACACCATATATTTT.

The chain links TRBV30 to TRBJ1-4; 7 positions match TRBD1. The CDR3 totals 13 residues. Losses at the gene ends were 4 bases for V and 5 bases for J; bases not matched to a gene: 4. Germline lookup yields CDR1 GTSNPN and CDR2 SVGIG (reference sequence). The CDR3 here is CAWTGTENEKLFF. The CDR3 DNA sequence: TGTGCCTGGACCGGGACAGAGAATGAAAAACTGTTTTTT.